Only one count was recorded for the clone carrying this T cell receptor (beta chain). This sample is drawn from a study of blood T cell repertoires in COVID-19. Per the original data handling: From reference gene primer amplification, estimates of nucleated cell counts were derived. This table comes from immunoSEQ multiplex PCR, and its TCRdb copy is limited to in-frame clones, with some not included. V, J and clone size were drawn from that table, and D and trimming were deduced from the DNA. This table holds around 190,000 clones, more than 80% found once. The CDR3 runs 14 residues. V was cut by 3 bases and J by 8 bases, with 11 bases left in between. The germline V gene encodes CDR1 SGHDN and CDR2 FVKESK.

The chain has TRBV14 and TRBJ1-6; no firm D call. Sequencing used PBMCs or T cells enriched from blood (not recorded which). The TCR was taken from a man in his forties or fifties who had recovered from COVID-19. The CDR3 here is CASSQLGRDSPLHF. DNA of the CDR3: TGTGCCAGCAGCCAGCTGGGTCGGGATTCACCCCTCCACTTT. The full variable domain, its missing parts supplied by reference TRBV14 and TRBJ1-6, is EAGVTQFPSHSVIEKGQTVTLRCDPISGHDNLYWYRRVMGKEIKFLLHFVKESKQDESGMPNNRFLAERTGGTYSTLKVQPAELEDSGVYFCASSQLGRDSPLHFGNGTRLTVT.